This TCR beta chain was identified in a study of CD8 T cells in ankylosing spondylitis. Regarding this clonotype: The antigen remains undetermined.

V lost 5 bases to trimming and J lost 5 bases, with 16 bases between them. The CDR3 is 14 amino acids. Germline lookup yields CDR1 DFQATT and CDR2 SNEGSKA (reference sequence). Study observations and caveats: In peripheral blood, disease-linked CD8+ clones occurred at relatively low frequencies. Several highly homologous variants made up a TCR beta motif, and this motif appeared characteristic of ankylosing spondylitis blood.

TCR beta libraries were made by quantitative 5'-RACE with molecular barcodes. TCRdb independently ran MiXCR on the 5' RACE reads; one entry per CDR3 protein. The sample yields under 550,000 distinct CDR3 sequences, around 26% seen once. Sequencing used blood, either unsorted or a sorted T cell fraction (not recorded which). The rearrangement links TRBV20-1 to TRBJ2-1; D is perhaps TRBD1 or TRBD2 (5 bases each). This TCR was recovered from a male donor with ankylosing spondylitis. The CDR3 nucleotides read TGCAGTGCTTCCACCGGGACCCACGACAATGAGCAGTTCTTC. This gives the protein CSASTGTHDNEQFF.